The 25 T cell receptor beta chains in this list originate from one sample, sequenced in a study of T cells in Graves' hyperthyroidism and ophthalmopathy. The TCR beta CDR3 regions underwent amplification using RNA transcripts as the source. The HTBI primer set was used in a first-round RT-PCR of the TCR CDR3. One entry per CDR3 protein results from TCRdb running MiXCR on the multiplex PCR reads. This table has 480,000 or so distinct CDR3 sequences, over 13% appearing once. Sequenced input: blood. These receptors were obtained from a woman younger than 35 with Graves' hyperthyroidism.

Many counts were recorded for this clonotype. The J gene is TRBJ1-2, the V gene TRBV7-2, with D tentatively TRBD1 (5 bases). Germline CDR1 SGHTA, CDR2 FQGNSA. This CDR3 has 15 residues. V was trimmed by 7 bases and J by 4 bases, leaving 19 bases between them. The CDR3 is CASTLGDWGLYGYTF. In nucleotides, the CDR3 is TGTGCCAGCACCTTGGGGGACTGGGGACTCTATGGCTACACCTTC.

Comments on this clonotype: A much larger clone differs by one base, so this may be a read error. The gene calls are TRBV10-3 and TRBJ1-2; D unclear. Trimming cost V 11 bases and J 1 base, with 20 bases left between them. CDR1 and CDR2 (germline): ENHRY, SYGVKD. The CDR3 runs to 15 residues. The CDR3 is CASKPFPSVNYGYTF. In nucleotides, the CDR3 is TGTGCCTCAAAGCCATTTCCTTCGGTTAACTATGGCTACACCTTC.

This clonotype was counted ten times or more. The chain is built from TRBV12-3 or TRBV12-4 and TRBJ2-3; TRBD2 aligns across 14 bases. This CDR3 has 17 residues. V was clipped by 5 bases and J by 1 base; unmatched bases: 5. The CDR3 DNA follows: TGTGCCAGCAGTCCGCGACTAGCGGGAGGGGGCACAGATACGCAGTATTTT. Encoded protein: CASSPRLAGGGTDTQYF.

A note on this clonotype: A read error may explain this, as a much larger clone is one base away. V gene TRBV6-2 or TRBV6-3 combines with J gene TRBJ2-3; 8 nucleotides match TRBD2. Germline V CDR1 and CDR2: MNHEY, SVGEGT. The CDR3 sequence is 14 residues long. With 11 bases clipped from V and 6 bases from J, the junction kept 13 bases outside the gene matches. The DNA for the CDR3 is TGTGCCCGCCAGGGACTAGTTTCAAGCGATACGCAGTATTTT. Residues: CARQGLVSSDTQYF.

This clonotype was found many times. This sequence joins TRBV27 and TRBJ2-1, with 10 nucleotides matching TRBD2. Trimming cost V 0 bases and J 8 bases; bases outside gene matches: 10. Germline assignment: CDR1 MNHEY and CDR2 SMNVEV (reference sequence). The length of the CDR3 is 17 residues. In DNA, the CDR3 is TGTGCCAGCAGTTTATCGAGGGGACTAGCGTCGGTCCATGAGCAGTTCTTC. Translation: CASSLSRGLASVHEQFF.

The rearrangement links TRBV29-1 to TRBJ2-3; maybe TRBD2 (6 bases). This CDR3 is 15 amino acids long. Germline V gives CDR1 SQVTM, CDR2 ANQGSEA. V shed 0 bases and J shed 7 bases, with 17 bases lying between them. This CDR3 reads CSVEEMTRNTNTQYF. CDR3 nucleotides: TGCAGCGTTGAAGAGATGACTAGGAACACCAATACGCAGTATTTT.

This clonotype showed up many times. The chain joins TRBV6-5 to TRBJ1-3, with D unclear. The length of the CDR3 is 17 residues. V was shortened by 2 bases and J by 2 bases, with 16 bases between the two germline ends. CDR1 is MNHEY and CDR2 is SVGAGI in the germline V gene. This chain's CDR3 is CASSYVLGPGAGNTIYF. The CDR3 DNA is TGTGCCAGCAGTTACGTCCTGGGTCCTGGGGCTGGAAACACCATATATTTT.

This clonotype was seen repeatedly, ten times or more. The CDR3 DNA follows: TGTGCCAGCAGTTTCGAACTAGCACCCTACGAGCAGTACTTC. Its protein is CASSFELAPYEQYF. This rearrangement joins TRBV27 to TRBJ2-7, with D possibly matching TRBD2 (6 bases). The CDR3 has 14 amino acids. Germline V lookup: CDR1 MNHEY, CDR2 SMNVEV (reference sequence). V lost 3 bases and J lost 2, with 11 bases in between.

This clonotype was detected ten times or more. The chain combines TRBV30 with TRBJ2-7; D not certain. CDR1 GTSNPN and CDR2 SVGIG come from the germline V gene (reference sequence). V dropped 0 bases and J dropped 4 bases, with 13 bases sitting between them. There are 14 residues in the CDR3. The CDR3 DNA reads TGTGCCTGGAGTGTTAAAGGGAAGGAATACGAGCAGTACTTC. It is translated as CAWSVKGKEYEQYF.

V and J are TRBV11-2 and TRBJ2-7, with 9 bases fitting TRBD1. CDR1 is SGHAT, CDR2 FQNNGV, per germline. The CDR3 is made up of 19 amino acids. J was trimmed by 8 bases and V by 1 base; bases with no gene match: 21. The CDR3 here is CASSLGGSRLRDREYKQYF. In DNA, the CDR3 is TGTGCCAGCAGCTTAGGGGGTTCTCGTCTCCGGGACAGGGAGTACAAGCAGTACTTC.

This clonotype has ten or more counts. This rearrangement joins TRBV7-8 to TRBJ2-1; TRBD2 matches at 11 bases. Germline loops: CDR1 SGHVS, CDR2 FQNEAQ. J gave up 4 bases and V 4 bases, and 3 bases lay outside the gene matches. This CDR3 spans 15 amino acids. The CDR3 spells CASSSTSGNYNEQFF. The CDR3 DNA reads as TGTGCCAGCAGCTCGACTAGCGGGAATTACAATGAGCAGTTCTTC.

This chain links TRBV20-1 with TRBJ1-2, with 8 positions matching TRBD1. V was pared by 6 bases and J by 1 base, with 10 bases of the junction left unmatched. The germline V gene has CDR1 DFQATT and CDR2 SNEGSKA (reference sequence). The CDR3 spans 15 residues. The CDR3 bases are TGCAGTGCAGGGAACTTGGACAGGGTTAACTATGGCTACACCTTC. It specifies CSAGNLDRVNYGYTF.

This clonotype was detected ten times or more. J is TRBJ2-7 and V is TRBV2, with 13 bases aligning to TRBD2. After removal of 3 bases from V and 0 bases from J, the junction contained 8 bases not matched to a gene. Germline CDR1 reads SNHLY; CDR2 reads FYNNEI. CDR3 length equals 18 residues. CDR3 coding DNA: TGTGCCAGCAGTGATACGAGGACTAGCGGGAGTTCCTCCTACGAGCAGTACGTC. Translating gives CASSDTRTSGSSSYEQYV.

In this sample, this clonotype turned up many times. This chain uses TRBV6-1 with TRBJ1-2, with no clear D. V was shortened by 5 bases and J by 5 bases, with 15 bases between the two germline ends. Germline V gene data show CDR1 as MNHNS and CDR2 as SASEGT. CDR3 length: 14 residues. This chain's CDR3 is CASSSDGTVYGYTF. The CDR3 DNA sequence: TGTGCCAGCAGTTCGGACGGAACGGTATATGGCTACACCTTC.

The rearrangement links TRBV3-1 to TRBJ1-6; the D is unclear. In germline, CDR1 is LGHDT, CDR2 YNNKEL (reference sequence). The CDR3 is 17 amino acids. Trimming took off 1 base at V and 0 bases at J, with 10 bases between the two ends. DNA for the CDR3: TGTGCCAGCAGCCAAGTCTCCGGTTACTCCTATAATTCACCCCTCCACTTT. Translated, it gives CASSQVSGYSYNSPLHF.

In its sample, this clonotype was seen many times. This chain joins TRBV29-1 and TRBJ2-5; D is ambiguous. The CDR3 is made up of 12 amino acids. The germline V gene encodes CDR1 SQVTM and CDR2 ANQGSEA. The germline V and J ends were trimmed by 1 base and 5 bases, with 8 bases remaining between them. CDR3 protein: CSVEGEAETQYF. The CDR3, as DNA: TGCAGCGTTGAAGGGGAAGCGGAGACCCAGTACTTC. Supplemented by reference TRBV29-1 and TRBJ2-5, the full variable domain reads SAVISQKPSRDICQRGTSLTIQCQVDSQVTMMFWYRQQPGQSLTLIATANQGSEATYESGFVIDKFPISRPNLTFSTLTVSNMSPEDSSIYLCSVEGEAETQYFGPGTRLLVL.

The V call is TRBV7-8, the J call TRBJ1-1; D perhaps matches TRBD1 (5 bases). Trimming removed 0 bases at V and 1 base at J, with 15 bases between. There are 17 residues in the CDR3. Looked up from germline, CDR1 is SGHVS and CDR2 is FQNEAQ. The CDR3 nucleotides are TGTGCCAGCAGCTTAGCGCTACGAGGGACGGCGAACACTGAAGCTTTCTTT. Translation: CASSLALRGTANTEAFF.

This clonotype was seen repeatedly, ten times or more. The V gene is TRBV20-1, the J gene TRBJ2-1; D gene unclear. This CDR3 comprises 13 residues. V was shortened by 3 bases and J by 2 bases, with 8 bases between the two germline ends. Germline CDR1 is DFQATT and CDR2 is SNEGSKA (reference sequence). CDR3 DNA sequence: TGCAGTGCTAGGGGTTACGCCTACAATGAGCAGTTCTTC. It encodes CSARGYAYNEQFF.

This clonotype appeared many times. The chain carries TRBV7-9 and TRBJ2-7; 10 bases map to TRBD2. Germline CDR1 and CDR2: SEHNR and FQNEAQ (reference sequence). V lost 3 bases to trimming and J lost 2 bases; unmatched junction nucleotides: 13. This CDR3 has 18 amino acids. CDR3 residues: CASSFLPSGRSGTYEQYF. In nucleotides, the CDR3 is TGTGCCAGCAGCTTTCTCCCTAGCGGGAGAAGCGGGACCTACGAGCAGTACTTC.

There are many counts of this clonotype. The CDR3 nucleotides are TGCAGTGCACCGCCCTGGACAGGGCCTGAAGCTTTCTTT. Amino acid sequence: CSAPPWTGPEAFF. The chain is built from TRBV20-1 and TRBJ1-1, with 8 bases aligning to TRBD1. The CDR3 loop spans 13 amino acids. Germline lookup yields CDR1 DFQATT and CDR2 SNEGSKA (reference sequence). The V gene end was trimmed by 6 bases and the J gene end by 6 bases; junction bases not matched to a gene: 9.

The V gene is TRBV27, the J gene TRBJ1-3, with D hard to call. The CDR3 is made up of 13 amino acids. With 8 bases removed from V and 0 bases from J, the gap between germline ends came to 8 bases. CDR1 is MNHEY and CDR2 is SMNVEV in the germline V gene (reference sequence). The CDR3 DNA reads TGTGCCAGCTCCCCCCACTCTGGAAACACCATATATTTT. Translating it yields CASSPHSGNTIYF.

This clonotype was observed a few times. The rearrangement joins TRBV11-2 to TRBJ1-5; a possible D gene is TRBD1 (5 bases). The V and J ends lost 5 bases and 6 bases respectively, with 14 bases between them. The CDR3 runs 14 residues. The germline V gene has CDR1 SGHAT and CDR2 FQNNGV. This chain's CDR3 is CASSQFGAGQPQHF. CDR3 DNA sequence: TGTGCCAGCAGCCAATTCGGGGCTGGTCAGCCCCAGCATTTT.

This chain links TRBV5-1 with TRBJ2-3; 7 nucleotides agree with TRBD2. The CDR3 is 16 amino acids. The germline gives CDR1 SGHRS, CDR2 YFSETQ. J lost 6 bases, V lost 4 bases, and 14 bases had no gene match. The CDR3 loop is CASSPRLAGLGDTQYF. CDR3 nucleotides: TGCGCCAGCAGCCCACGACTAGCCGGGCTAGGGGATACGCAGTATTTT.

This clonotype was seen ten or more times. The rearrangement links TRBV2 to TRBJ2-7; 8 nucleotides align to TRBD2. The CDR3 is made up of 15 amino acids. Germline V gene lookup returns CDR1 SNHLY and CDR2 FYNNEI. V trimming: 4 bases; J trimming: 5 bases; junction bases outside the gene matches: 10. As DNA, the CDR3 is TGTGCCAGCAGTGGGGGGGAGCGGGAGTCCCACGAGCAGTACTTC. Encoded protein: CASSGGERESHEQYF. The whole variable domain, filled in from reference TRBV2 and TRBJ2-7, reads EPEVTQTPSHQVTQMGQEVILRCVPISNHLYFYWYRQILGQKVEFLVSFYNNEISEKSEIFDDQFSVERPDGSNFTLKIRSTKLEDSAMYFCASSGGERESHEQYFGPGTRLTVT.

This clonotype was detected a few times. This chain links TRBV15 with TRBJ2-1, with 11 positions matching TRBD2. Germline CDR1 LNHNV, CDR2 YYDKDF (reference sequence). The CDR3 is made up of 17 amino acids. V shed 3 bases and J 4 bases; nucleotides not matched to a gene: 8. The CDR3 spells CATSSTPGTSGYNEQFF. The CDR3 region has the DNA TGTGCCACCAGCAGTACCCCCGGGACTAGCGGATACAATGAGCAGTTCTTC.